Listed here are 27 T cell receptor beta chains from one sample, sequenced in a study of T cells in Graves' hyperthyroidism and ophthalmopathy. The investigators amplified TCR beta CDR3 regions from RNA transcripts. A set of HTBI primers served as the primers for a first-round RT-PCR of the TCR CDR3. Each CDR3 protein gets one entry after TCRdb re-called the multiplex PCR reads with MiXCR. The table lists 300,000 to 450,000 distinct CDR3 sequences, approximately 25% of them singletons. The specimen sequenced was blood. The receptor source for this set is a man aged 50 to 59 with Graves' hyperthyroidism.

The table lists this clonotype with many counts. The chain is built from TRBV20-1 and TRBJ2-5, with 9 nucleotides matching TRBD2. This CDR3 is 14 amino acids long. In germline, CDR1 is DFQATT, CDR2 SNEGSKA (reference sequence). V dropped 4 bases and J dropped 2; count of bases not matched to a gene: 5. The CDR3 DNA is TGCAGTGCTAACAATCTAGCGGGGCAAGAGACCCAGTACTTC. Translation gives CSANNLAGQETQYF.

The chain carries TRBV5-1 and TRBJ1-1; TRBD1 is a possible D gene (6 bases). The CDR3 spans 16 residues. With 0 bases removed from V and 3 bases from J, the gap between germline ends came to 15 bases. Germline-derived CDR1 and CDR2 are SGHRS and YFSETQ. The CDR3 DNA follows: TGCGCCAGCAGCTTGGGGTGGGCAGGGGAGGACACTGAAGCTTTCTTT. Its protein product is CASSLGWAGEDTEAFF.

This clonotype showed up many times. The rearrangement uses TRBV2 and TRBJ2-5; the D is unclear. CDR3 size: 14 residues. CDR1 and CDR2 from the germline V gene are SNHLY and FYNNEI. The V gene lost 3 bases and the J gene lost 7 bases, with 15 bases spanning the gap. CDR3 coding DNA: TGTGCCAGCAGTGAGGACGGTCCCGGTGTGACCCAGTACTTC. Amino acids: CASSEDGPGVTQYF.

In this sample, this clonotype turned up once. The rearrangement uses TRBV10-3 and TRBJ2-7, with D possibly TRBD2 on 7 matching bases. V shed 8 bases and J shed 5 bases, with 22 bases lying between them. Looked up from germline, CDR1 is ENHRY and CDR2 is SYGVKD. This CDR3 has 15 residues. CDR3 region: CAIGGVAAGANEQYF. The CDR3 DNA follows: TGTGCCATCGGGGGCGTAGCGGCGGGAGCTAACGAGCAGTACTTC.

V and J are TRBV30 and TRBJ2-3, with D uncertain. Trimming pared 5 bases from V and 7 bases from J, leaving 7 bases between. From germline, CDR1 is GTSNPN and CDR2 SVGIG (reference sequence). This CDR3 contains 10 residues. In DNA, the CDR3 is TGTGCCTGGGGGCTAAATACGCAGTATTTT. Encoded protein: CAWGLNTQYF.

The chain has TRBV6-1 and TRBJ1-2; 7 bases match TRBD1. In germline, CDR1 is MNHNS, CDR2 SASEGT. V was pared by 8 bases and J by 3 bases, with 3 bases of the junction left unmatched. This CDR3 is built from 12 residues. This CDR3 is CASGDSYYGYTF. For the CDR3, the DNA is TGTGCCAGCGGGGACAGCTACTATGGCTACACCTTC.

This clonotype was seen many times. The chain joins TRBV27 to TRBJ2-1; D not resolved. The V end was cut by 4 bases, the J end by 0 bases, with 7 bases between. CDR3 size: 14 residues. Germline V gene lookup returns CDR1 MNHEY and CDR2 SMNVEV (reference sequence). As DNA, the CDR3 is TGTGCCAGCAGTTGGCAAGTCTCCTACAATGAGCAGTTCTTC. Amino acids: CASSWQVSYNEQFF.

This clonotype was seen a handful of times. V usage is TRBV9 and J usage is TRBJ2-5; D unresolved. The CDR3 has 14 residues. Per the germline V gene, CDR1 is SGDLS and CDR2 is YYNGEE. Trimming shortened V by 4 bases and J by 4 bases, and 14 bases separated the two germline ends. The chain's CDR3 is CASSPEVSRETQYF. The CDR3 region has the DNA TGTGCCAGCAGCCCCGAGGTTTCACGAGAGACCCAGTACTTC.

In this sample, this clonotype turned up a few times. The chain links TRBV7-2 to TRBJ2-7; 8 bases agree with TRBD2. Germline CDR1 SGHTA, CDR2 FQGNSA. V lost 5 bases to trimming and J lost 5 bases; unmatched junction nucleotides: 11. This CDR3 comprises 15 residues. Written as DNA, the CDR3 is TGTGCCAGCAGCCAGCGCGAAGAGCGGGGGAACGAGCAGTACTTC. Its translation: CASSQREERGNEQYF. The whole variable domain, filled in from reference TRBV7-2 and TRBJ2-7, reads GAGVSQSPSNKVTEKGKDVELRCDPISGHTALYWYRQSLGQGLEFLIYFQGNSAPDKSGLPSDRFSAERTGGSVSTLTIQRTQQEDSAVYLCASSQREERGNEQYFGPGTRLTVT.

This rearrangement joins TRBV14 to TRBJ2-7; 9 positions agree with TRBD2. Germline CDR1 SGHDN, CDR2 FVKESK. The CDR3 runs to 17 residues. V shed 0 bases, J shed 6 bases, and the junction held 12 bases outside the gene matches. CDR3 in amino acids: CASSQEGGVAGAVEQYF. In DNA, the CDR3 is TGTGCCAGCAGCCAAGAAGGAGGGGTAGCGGGAGCGGTCGAGCAGTACTTC.

The chain recombines TRBV7-9 with TRBJ2-1; 9 nucleotides match TRBD2. J gave up 9 bases and V 5 bases, and 8 bases lay outside the gene matches. This CDR3 comprises 14 residues. Germline loops: CDR1 SEHNR, CDR2 FQNEAQ (reference sequence). Here the CDR3 DNA reads TGTGCCAGCAGCCTAGTAGCGGGAGACGGTGAGCAGTTCTTC. This translates into CASSLVAGDGEQFF.

The CDR3 nucleotides are TGTGCCAGCAGCGACAGGGCCGGGGCCAACGTCCTGACTTTC. Amino acid sequence: CASSDRAGANVLTF. The chain links TRBV12-3 or TRBV12-4 to TRBJ2-6; 7 bases are shared with TRBD1. The CDR3 has 14 residues. After removal of 6 bases from V and 4 bases from J, the junction contained 3 bases not matched to a gene.

This clonotype was seen repeatedly, ten times or more. The J gene is TRBJ2-1, the V gene TRBV7-6, with 9 bases lining up with TRBD2. The V and J ends lost 2 bases and 6 bases, in that order; junction bases with no gene match: 5. CDR3 length equals 15 residues. The germline V gene has CDR1 SGHVS and CDR2 FNYEAQ. The CDR3 here is CASSLWREGSNEQFF. In nucleotides, the CDR3 is TGTGCCAGCAGCTTATGGCGGGAGGGAAGCAATGAGCAGTTCTTC.

The chain couples TRBV2 to TRBJ1-2; D is perhaps TRBD1 (5 bases). Trimming cost V 4 bases and J 2 bases, with 17 bases left between them. Germline-derived CDR1 and CDR2 are SNHLY and FYNNEI. The CDR3 consists of 16 residues. In nucleotides, the CDR3 is TGTGCCAGCAGTGCTTCAGTCGGCAGGGAGAACTATGGCTACACCTTC. Protein: CASSASVGRENYGYTF.

The chain employs TRBV5-1 and TRBJ2-7, with D perhaps TRBD2 (5 bases). Germline-derived CDR1 and CDR2 are SGHRS and YFSETQ. V lost 3 bases to trimming and J lost 7 bases, with 17 bases between them. The CDR3 extends over 14 amino acids. The CDR3 nucleotides read TGCGCCAGCAGCTGGGGTAGGGAGAGAAAGGAGCAGTACTTC. Residues: CASSWGRERKEQYF.

This clonotype was observed many times. This chain connects TRBV7-9 to TRBJ2-4; a weak D match, TRBD2 (5 bases). Deletions cut 3 bases from V and 8 bases from J, with 11 bases between. CDR1 is SEHNR, CDR2 FQNEAQ, per germline (reference sequence). The CDR3 consists of 13 residues. CDR3 protein: CASSFSGDDIQYF. The CDR3 DNA follows: TGTGCCAGCAGCTTTTCCGGGGATGACATTCAGTACTTC.

The chain uses TRBV20-1 and TRBJ2-5; no clear D. Trimming left V 4 bases short and J 0 bases short, with 6 bases between. Germline V gives CDR1 DFQATT, CDR2 SNEGSKA (reference sequence). The CDR3 loop spans 12 amino acids. The CDR3 loop reads CSAKWYQETQYF. The DNA of the CDR3 is TGCAGTGCTAAATGGTACCAAGAGACCCAGTACTTC.

This clonotype occurred a few times. The V gene is TRBV24-1, the J gene TRBJ2-1, with 7 bases matching TRBD1. Germline V gene data show CDR1 as KGHDR and CDR2 as SFDVKD. J lost 6 bases, V lost 3 bases, and 13 bases had no gene match. This CDR3 comprises 17 residues. CDR3 sequence reads: CATSDTPSLAGGNEQFF. The DNA of the CDR3 is TGTGCCACCAGTGATACGCCGTCCCTGGCAGGGGGCAATGAGCAGTTCTTC.

As for this clonotype: A much bigger clone sits one base away, suggesting this may be a read error. The V and J genes are TRBV5-1 and TRBJ1-6; D remains unclear. The germline V gene has CDR1 SGHRS and CDR2 YFSETQ. CDR3 length: 14 amino acids. The ends were cut back, 5 bases at V and 6 bases at J, with 12 bases in the middle. In DNA form, the CDR3 reads TGCGCCAGCAGGATCGAGGGATCTAATTCACCCCTCCACTTT. Residues: CASRIEGSNSPLHF. The variable domain in full, completed from reference TRBV5-1 and TRBJ1-6, reads KAGVTQTPRYLIKTRGQQVTLSCSPISGHRSVSWYQQTPGQGLQFLFEYFSETQRNKGNFPGRFSGRQFSNSRSEMNVSTLELGDSALYLCASRIEGSNSPLHFGNGTRLTVT.

This clonotype has ten or more counts. V is TRBV3-1 and J is TRBJ2-1; 7 bases are shared with TRBD2. V lost 2 bases, J lost 4 bases, and 11 bases stayed unmatched. The CDR3 is 17 residues long. Germline CDR1 reads LGHDT; CDR2 reads YNNKEL (reference sequence). The CDR3 is CASSQYPSGSGYNEQFF. CDR3 DNA: TGTGCCAGCAGCCAATACCCGTCGGGTAGCGGGTACAATGAGCAGTTCTTC.

This clonotype was observed many times. This rearrangement joins TRBV12-3 or TRBV12-4 to TRBJ2-3, with 8 bases fitting TRBD2. This CDR3 region has 18 residues. V was clipped by 1 base and J by 0 bases; unmatched bases: 9. DNA of the CDR3: TGTGCCAGCAGTTTAGGCGCGGGAGGTCCCCCTAGCACAGATACGCAGTATTTT. Residues: CASSLGAGGPPSTDTQYF.

The chain links TRBV15 to TRBJ2-2; no clear D gene. In germline, CDR1 is LNHNV, CDR2 YYDKDF (reference sequence). The V end was cut by 8 bases, the J end by 1 base, with 8 bases between. There are 13 residues in the CDR3. The chain's CDR3 is CATARLNTGELFF. CDR3 coding DNA: TGTGCCACCGCCAGGCTGAACACCGGGGAGCTGTTTTTT.

This clonotype was picked up a small number of times. The J gene is TRBJ1-1, the V gene TRBV20-1, with 9 bases identical to TRBD1. Germline assignment: CDR1 DFQATT and CDR2 SNEGSKA (reference sequence). CDR3 length: 16 amino acids. With 0 bases clipped from V and 1 base from J, the junction kept 6 bases outside the gene matches. DNA of the CDR3: TGCAGTGCTAGAGAGTACAGGGGGCCGGGGAACACTGAAGCTTTCTTT. It specifies CSAREYRGPGNTEAFF.

This clonotype was counted many times. V and J are TRBV28 and TRBJ2-3, with 12 bases matching TRBD2. V lost 5 bases to trimming and J lost 5 bases; unmatched junction nucleotides: 5. The CDR3 has 15 amino acids. Per the germline V gene, CDR1 is MDHEN and CDR2 is SYDVKM. In DNA, the CDR3 is TGTGCCAGCAGTCCCCAACTAGCGGGGGGAGATACGCAGTATTTT. It specifies CASSPQLAGGDTQYF.

This clonotype came up a few times. This chain links TRBV5-4 with TRBJ2-5, with a possible D match to TRBD2 (6 bases). The CDR3 sequence is 14 residues long. V was trimmed by 4 bases and J by 4 bases, leaving 14 bases between them. Germline V gene lookup returns CDR1 SGHNT and CDR2 YYREEE (reference sequence). CDR3 nucleotide sequence: TGTGCCAGCAGCCCCGGGGGTCAGCCAGAGACCCAGTACTTC. Translation: CASSPGGQPETQYF.

This clonotype was found many times. The V call is TRBV12-3 or TRBV12-4, the J call TRBJ2-1; 12 bases map to TRBD2. With 2 bases clipped from V and 5 bases from J, the junction kept 4 bases outside the gene matches. CDR3 length: 16 amino acids. CDR3 nucleotides: TGTGCCAGCAGTTTACTAGCGGGAGGGCCCCACAATGAGCAGTTCTTC. Translation: CASSLLAGGPHNEQFF.

This clonotype has ten or more counts. This chain links TRBV7-9 with TRBJ2-5; D could derive from TRBD1 or TRBD2 (5 bases each). Trimming stripped 3 bases from V and 2 bases from J, with 7 bases between. The CDR3 sequence is 13 residues long. Germline V gene data show CDR1 as SEHNR and CDR2 as FQNEAQ (reference sequence). Written as DNA, the CDR3 is TGTGCCAGCAGCTTGGGACCTCAAGAGACCCAGTACTTC. This encodes CASSLGPQETQYF.